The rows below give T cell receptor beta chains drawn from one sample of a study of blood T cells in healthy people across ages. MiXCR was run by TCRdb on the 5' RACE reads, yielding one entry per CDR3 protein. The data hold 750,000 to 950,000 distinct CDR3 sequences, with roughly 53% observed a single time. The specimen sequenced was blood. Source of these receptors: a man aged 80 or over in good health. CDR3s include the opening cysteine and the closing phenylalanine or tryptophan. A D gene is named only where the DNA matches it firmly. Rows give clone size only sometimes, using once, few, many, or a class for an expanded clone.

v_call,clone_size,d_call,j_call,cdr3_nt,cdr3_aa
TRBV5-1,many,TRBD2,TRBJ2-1,TGCGCCAGCAGCTTGTCTAGCGGGTGGTACAATGAGCAGTTCTTC,CASSLSSGWYNEQFF
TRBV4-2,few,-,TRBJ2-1,TGTGCCAGTAGACGGACAAAGGATTACAATGAGCAGTTCTTC,CASRRTKDYNEQFF
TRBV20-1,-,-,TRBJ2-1,TGCAGTGCTCCCTTCGAGGGCTCCTACAATGAGCAGTTCTTC,CSAPFEGSYNEQFF
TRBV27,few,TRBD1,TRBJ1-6,TGTGCCAGCAGTATGAAACCCGGGACAGGAGAAGGTGGATGGTTTTATAATTCACCCCTCCACTTT,CASSMKPGTGEGGWFYNSPLHF
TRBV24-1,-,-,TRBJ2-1,TGTGCCACCAGTGATTTCGGTGAGCGGTTCTTC,CATSDFGERFF
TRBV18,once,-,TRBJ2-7,TGTGCCGGCTCACCACAACGGGATACCTACGAGCAGTACTTC,CAGSPQRDTYEQYF
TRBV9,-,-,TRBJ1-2,TGTGCCAGCAGCTCCCGGGCGAACTATGGCTACACCTTC,CASSSRANYGYTF
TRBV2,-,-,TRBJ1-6,TGTACCAGTCACCCTCCAGGGGATTCACCCCTCCACTTT,CTSHPPGDSPLHF
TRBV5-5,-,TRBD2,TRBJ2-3,TGTGCCACTGGGGGACTAGGAGGGAGATACGCGTATTTT,CATGGLGGRYAYF
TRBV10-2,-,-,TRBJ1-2,TGCGCCAGCAGTGAGTTTGGGGCGAATGGCTACACCTTC,CASSEFGANGYTF
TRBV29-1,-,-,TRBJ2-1,TGCAGCGTCCCCGGCAGCCCTTACAATGAGCAGTTCTTC,CSVPGSPYNEQFF
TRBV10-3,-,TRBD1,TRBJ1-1,TGTGCCATCAGTGAGCCCTATGACAGGGGTACTGAAGCTTTCTTT,CAISEPYDRGTEAFF
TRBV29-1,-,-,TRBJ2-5,TGCACCCCCGGGGCTACCTGCCAAGAGACCCAGTACTTC,CTPGATCQETQYF
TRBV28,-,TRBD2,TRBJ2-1,TGTGCCAGCAGTTATCTAGCGGGAGGGGAGTACAATGAGCAGTTCTTC,CASSYLAGGEYNEQFF
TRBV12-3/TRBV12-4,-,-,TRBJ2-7,TGTGCCAGCAGCCCCCGGGACAAATCCTACGAGCAGTACTTC,CASSPRDKSYEQYF
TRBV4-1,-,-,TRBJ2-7,TGCGCCAGCAGCCAAGTCTCTGGCATAAGGGAGCAGTACTTC,CASSQVSGIREQYF
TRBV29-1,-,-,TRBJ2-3,TGCAGCGTAGGGGGCATCAACGGGGGAGATACGCAGTATTTT,CSVGGINGGDTQYF
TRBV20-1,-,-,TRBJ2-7,TGCAGTGCCCTGGGCCGGCGGGACAATAGCGAGCAGTACTTC,CSALGRRDNSEQYF
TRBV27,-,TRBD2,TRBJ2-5,TGTGCCACCCGACTAGCGGGAGGGCTGTCGGGAGAGCAGTACTTC,CATRLAGGLSGEQYF
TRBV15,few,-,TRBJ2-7,TGTGCCACCAGCAGAGGCCCTATCTCCGAGCAGTACTTC,CATSRGPISEQYF
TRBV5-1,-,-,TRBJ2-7,TGCGCCAGCAGCCCCTCGGGAGACTCCTACAATGAGCAGTACTTC,CASSPSGDSYNEQYF
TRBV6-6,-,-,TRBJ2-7,TGTGCCAGCAGTTACTCTCAGGGGCGCACCTACGAGCAGTACTTC,CASSYSQGRTYEQYF
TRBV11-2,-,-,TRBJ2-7,TGTGCCAGCAGCTTAGAACGAGGCAACTACGAGCAGTACTTC,CASSLERGNYEQYF